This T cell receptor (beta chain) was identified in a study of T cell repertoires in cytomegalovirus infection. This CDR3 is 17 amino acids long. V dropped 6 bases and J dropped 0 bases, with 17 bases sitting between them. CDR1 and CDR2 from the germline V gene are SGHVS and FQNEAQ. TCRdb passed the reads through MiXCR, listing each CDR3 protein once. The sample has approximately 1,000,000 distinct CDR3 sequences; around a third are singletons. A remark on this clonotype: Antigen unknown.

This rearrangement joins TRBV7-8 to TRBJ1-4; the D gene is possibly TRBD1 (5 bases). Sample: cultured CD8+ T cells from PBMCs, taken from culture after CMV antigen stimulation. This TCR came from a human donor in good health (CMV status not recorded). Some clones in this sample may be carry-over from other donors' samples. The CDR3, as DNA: TGTGCCAGCAGGCTAAGGGGACCGGAGGCAACTAATGAAAAACTGTTTTTT. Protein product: CASRLRGPEATNEKLFF.